Each of the 6 T cell receptor beta chains below was sequenced from the same sample in a study of shared clonotypes between healthy human individuals. Sequencing used immunoSEQ multiplex PCR; TCRdb keeps in-frame clones, though not all of them. The sample has 1.6 million or so clones, 98% seen once; the top ten hold about 0.35%. Sequenced input: naive CD4+ T cells sorted from blood. As for subset: CD45RA+ positively selected. These TCRs come from a man in his thirties or forties in good health.

V gene TRBV15 combines with J gene TRBJ2-2; perhaps TRBD2 as D (6 bases). This CDR3 is built from 14 residues. Trimming removed 9 bases from V and 0 bases from J, with 11 bases in between. The germline CDR1 and CDR2 sequences are LNHNV and YYDKDF (reference sequence). This CDR3 is CATGSGSNTGELFF. Written as DNA, the CDR3 is TGTGCCACTGGTAGCGGATCGAACACCGGGGAGCTGTTTTTT. The full variable domain, with the rest looked up from reference TRBV15 and TRBJ2-2, is DAMVIQNPRYQVTQFGKPVTLSCSQTLNHNVMYWYQQKSSQAPKLLFHYYDKDFNNEADTPDNFQSRRPNTSFCFLDIRSPGLGDTAMYLCATGSGSNTGELFFGEGSRLTVL.

The CDR3 spells CASSDLNTEAFF. CDR3 nucleotides: TGTGCCAGCAGTGACCTTAACACTGAAGCTTTCTTT. V and J are TRBV25-1 and TRBJ1-1, with no clear D. Germline assignment: CDR1 MGHDK and CDR2 SYGVNS. The CDR3 runs to 12 residues. V lost 3 bases to trimming and J lost 2 bases, with 4 bases between them. Using reference TRBV25-1 and TRBJ1-1 for the parts outside the CDR3, the full variable domain is EADIYQTPRYLVIGTGKKITLECSQTMGHDKMYWYQQDPGMELHLIHYSYGVNSTEKGDLSSESTVSRIRTEHFPLTLESARPSHTSQYLCASSDLNTEAFFGQGTRLTVV.

The chain uses TRBV6-6 and TRBJ2-7, with D possibly being TRBD2 (5 bases). Deletions cut 7 bases from V and 5 bases from J, with 18 bases between. Germline CDR1 and CDR2: MNHNY and SVGAGI (reference sequence). This CDR3 comprises 14 residues. DNA for the CDR3: TGTGCCAGCACCACACTAGGACCGAGACACGAGCAGTACTTC. Translating it yields CASTTLGPRHEQYF.

A word on this clone: Other nucleotide sequences from this sample produce the same CDR3. The rearrangement links TRBV25-1 to TRBJ2-7; D remains unclear. Germline V gene lookup returns CDR1 MGHDK and CDR2 SYGVNS. The V end lost 6 bases, the J end lost 3 bases, and 6 bases lay between the germline ends. The CDR3 extends over 11 amino acids. The CDR3 is CASSPGYEQYF. The CDR3 DNA reads as TGTGCCAGCAGCCCCGGCTACGAGCAGTACTTC.

The chain is built from TRBV10-2 and TRBJ2-2; 12 nucleotides match TRBD2. Germline V CDR1 and CDR2: WSHSY, SAAADI. J was trimmed by 8 bases and V by 8 bases; bases with no gene match: 9. The CDR3 runs 15 residues. CDR3 nucleotides: TGCGCCAGCCGTAGGACTAGCGGGAATCAAGGGGAGCTGTTTTTT. It yields the protein CASRRTSGNQGELFF.

The V call is TRBV29-1, the J call TRBJ2-7; a possible D gene is TRBD2 (5 bases). This CDR3 region has 12 residues. V dropped 1 base and J dropped 5 bases, with 9 bases sitting between them. Germline values: CDR1 SQVTM, CDR2 ANQGSEA. The CDR3 loop is CSVEVSRDEQYF. In nucleotides, the CDR3 is TGCAGCGTTGAAGTGTCGAGGGACGAGCAGTACTTC.